This TCR beta chain was obtained from a study of shared clonotypes between healthy human individuals. Study-wide results and caveats: A limitation of the genetic and exposure-history diversity represented arose from few donors. Donor clonotype sharing was expected to depend on sequencing depth.

It was at deep level that the assay was run. Clones were sequenced by immunoSEQ multiplex PCR, and TCRdb holds only the in-frame ones, with some missing. Here the sample spans roughly 500,000 clones, 81% being singletons. Germline CDR1 is KGHSH and CDR2 is LQKENI. Trimming removed 1 base from V and 6 bases from J; junction bases left unmatched: 7. The CDR3 contains 15 residues. Recent acute infections and vaccinations were absent in the healthy HIV-negative adult donors. The table lists this clone with a count of one. The antigen is unknown. The sequence was obtained from a woman aged 40 to 55 in good health. Some clones in this sample may be carry-over from other donors' samples. Material for sequencing was PBMCs. The gene calls are TRBV18 and TRBJ2-7, with 9 bases matching TRBD1. The CDR3 region has the DNA TGTGCCAGCTCACCACAGGGGACAGGGAAAGTCGAGCAGTACTTC. Its translation is CASSPQGTGKVEQYF. Full variable domain (rest looked up from reference TRBV18 and TRBJ2-7): NAGVMQNPRHLVRRRGQEARLRCSPMKGHSHVYWYRQLPEEGLKFMVYLQKENIIDESGMPKERFSAEFPKEGPSILRIQQVVRGDSAAYFCASSPQGTGKVEQYFGPGTRLTVT.